Listed below are T cell receptor beta chains from one sample, sequenced in a study of blood T cell repertoires in COVID-19. The table came from immunoSEQ multiplex PCR; TCRdb's copy has only in-frame clones and leaves some out. Here the sample spans 84,000 or so clones, 70% to 90% being singletons. The source material was peripheral blood. Every receptor here comes from a human donor in a cohort sampled during active COVID-19. CDR3s leave out the opening cysteine and the closing phenylalanine or tryptophan.

v_call cdr3_aa
TRBV7-9 ASSLYRLRTGADYGYT
TRBV10-3 AISDPTGLGGYT
TRBV6-5 ASRTGIRGYGYT
TRBV7-2 ASSSGTGHGEQY
TRBV28 ASSATTGTGGVHGYT
TRBV19 ASSIDETDNGYT
TRBV6-2/TRBV6-3 ASTYSEGLGYT
TRBV11-1 ASSLVNTGELF
TRBV18 ASSRAGQGLYEQY
TRBV5-1 ASSLFQTGAPYEQY
TRBV4-1 ASSQAPGQGKYGYT
TRBV6-5 ATRQGSSGANVLT
TRBV7-6 ASSSLAGSYNEQF
TRBV30 AWSQTGDQPQH
TRBV24-1 ASQPGPHRPEGLSGANVLT
TRBV5-6 ASSYNAPGIRTEAF
TRBV6-5 ASRAAGQGDYGYT
TRBV19 ASSIAGTGNEQY
TRBV7-9 ASHNGGRPNYGYT
TRBV6-5 ASALAGDPSYEQY
TRBV6-5 ASSSMGGAYGYT
TRBV18 ASSPGGGGATDTQY
TRBV18 ASSPSENYGYT
TRBV12-3/TRBV12-4 ASTNREIFPQH
TRBV19 ASSNGLAPYNEQF
TRBV18 ASSPPGTGKYQPQH
TRBV10-3 AISLAGGRDTQY
TRBV5-1 ASSEQGSSEQF
TRBV12-5 ASVFYSPNQPQH
TRBV7-2 ASSSGLAGGPSGEQF